The 4 T cell receptor beta chains below all came from one sample that was sequenced in a study of human T cells and chemical hapten exposure. As to time point: patch test 3, about 24 weeks after DPC sensitization. Documented treatment: therapeutic diphenylcyclopropenone sensitization with weekly scalp DPC. In TCRdb, the RACE reads were re-called with MiXCR into one record per CDR3 protein. Of roughly 90,000 distinct CDR3 sequences listed, about a tenth are singletons. Sequences were derived from whole blood, sampled in connection with sensitization to the hapten diphenylcyclopropenone (DPC). These TCRs come from a woman aged 25-40 years with alopecia areata. Some clones in this sample may be carry-over from other donors' samples.

This clonotype was recorded many times. The J gene is TRBJ1-3, the V gene TRBV7-9; D not certain. Looked up from germline, CDR1 is SEHNR and CDR2 is FQNEAQ (reference sequence). The length of the CDR3 is 12 residues. V lost 5 bases, J lost 6 bases, and 8 bases lay in between. CDR3 in amino acids: CASSPGSNTIYF. CDR3 sequence (DNA): TGTGCCAGCAGCCCAGGATCAAACACCATATATTTT.

The V gene is TRBV2, the J gene TRBJ1-1; D gene ambiguous. The CDR3 runs to 13 residues. CDR1 is SNHLY, CDR2 FYNNEI, per germline. The ends were cut back, 7 bases at V and 1 base at J, with 10 bases in the middle. CDR3 amino acids: CASIRPRNTEAFF. The CDR3 coding sequence is TGTGCCAGCATAAGACCCAGGAACACTGAAGCTTTCTTT.

This clonotype appeared many times. V is TRBV27 and J is TRBJ2-4; D remains ambiguous. V was clipped by 0 bases and J by 6 bases, with 3 bases between them. CDR1 and CDR2 (germline): MNHEY, SMNVEV (reference sequence). CDR3 size: 12 residues. CDR3 protein: CASSLSGNIQYF. Written as DNA, the CDR3 is TGTGCCAGCAGTTTATCGGGAAACATTCAGTACTTC.

This clonotype has ten or more counts. The chain has TRBV28 and TRBJ2-4; possibly TRBD2 for D (6 bases). CDR1 is MDHEN and CDR2 is SYDVKM in the germline V gene. CDR3 length: 11 residues. V was pared by 4 bases and J by 13 bases, with 11 bases between. This chain's CDR3 is CASSSGGRQYF. CDR3 in DNA: TGTGCCAGCAGTTCAGGAGGGAGGCAGTACTTC.